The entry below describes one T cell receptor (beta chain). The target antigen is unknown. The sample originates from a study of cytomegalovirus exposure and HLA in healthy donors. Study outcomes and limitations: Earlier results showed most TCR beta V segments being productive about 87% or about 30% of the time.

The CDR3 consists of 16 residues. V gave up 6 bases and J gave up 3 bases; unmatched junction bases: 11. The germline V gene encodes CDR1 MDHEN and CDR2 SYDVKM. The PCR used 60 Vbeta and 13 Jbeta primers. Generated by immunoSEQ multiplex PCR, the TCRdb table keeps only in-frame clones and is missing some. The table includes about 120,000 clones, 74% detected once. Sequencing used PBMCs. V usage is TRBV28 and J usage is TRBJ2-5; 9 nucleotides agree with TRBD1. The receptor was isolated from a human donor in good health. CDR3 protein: CASSPLLGTGKETQYF. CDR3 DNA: TGTGCCAGCAGCCCCCTTCTGGGGACAGGGAAAGAGACCCAGTACTTC.